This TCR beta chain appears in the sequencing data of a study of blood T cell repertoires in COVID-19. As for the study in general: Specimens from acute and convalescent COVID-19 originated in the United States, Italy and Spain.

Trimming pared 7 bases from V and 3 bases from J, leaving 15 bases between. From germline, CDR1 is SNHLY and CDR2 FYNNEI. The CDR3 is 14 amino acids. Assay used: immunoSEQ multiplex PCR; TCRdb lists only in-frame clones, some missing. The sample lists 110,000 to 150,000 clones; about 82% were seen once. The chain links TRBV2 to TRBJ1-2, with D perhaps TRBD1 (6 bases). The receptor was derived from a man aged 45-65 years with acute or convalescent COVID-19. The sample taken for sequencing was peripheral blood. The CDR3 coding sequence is TGTGCCAGCAATTCGCAGGGGTTTGACTATGGCTACACCTTC. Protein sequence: CASNSQGFDYGYTF.